One sample yielded the 8 T cell receptor beta chains listed below, sequenced in a study of blood T cell repertoires in COVID-19. Here immunoSEQ multiplex PCR was the method, and the copy in TCRdb shows in-frame clones only, minus some. The sample lists some 220,000 clones; around 83% were seen once. The sequencing sample was made of PBMCs or T cells enriched from blood (not recorded which). All receptors derive from a woman between 40 and 55 years old with acute COVID-19.

This clone was seen once. V gene TRBV7-9 combines with J gene TRBJ2-7; TRBD2 agrees at 13 bases. V dropped 7 bases and J dropped 2; count of bases not matched to a gene: 11. The CDR3 loop spans 17 amino acids. CDR1 and CDR2 (germline): SEHNR, FQNEAQ (reference sequence). DNA of the CDR3: TGTGCCAGCACCAGCACTAGCGGGAGGGCCGATGCCTACGAGCAGTACTTC. Its translation is CASTSTSGRADAYEQYF.

The chain has TRBV18 and TRBJ1-1; maybe TRBD1 (5 bases). The CDR3 is 15 residues long. The ends were cut back, 2 bases at V and 4 bases at J, with 14 bases in the middle. Germline V CDR1 and CDR2: KGHSH, LQKENI. CDR3 loop: CASSPVPGRGTEAFF. CDR3 DNA: TGTGCCAGCTCACCAGTCCCAGGGAGGGGCACTGAAGCTTTCTTT.

V and J are TRBV18 and TRBJ2-2; TRBD2 is a possible D gene (7 bases). V was trimmed by 5 bases and J by 0 bases, leaving 16 bases between them. This CDR3 has 17 amino acids. Germline loops: CDR1 KGHSH, CDR2 LQKENI. The CDR3 loop reads CASSAQAGAPNTGELFF. The DNA for the CDR3 is TGTGCCAGCTCAGCCCAGGCGGGGGCCCCGAACACCGGGGAGCTGTTTTTT.

The chain couples TRBV18 to TRBJ1-1; D uncertain. Germline V gene data show CDR1 as KGHSH and CDR2 as LQKENI. Trimming shortened V by 5 bases and J by 2 bases, and 9 bases separated the two germline ends. The CDR3 sequence is 13 residues long. In nucleotides, the CDR3 is TGTGCCAGCTCATCGCTAACTAACACTGAAGCTTTCTTT. Protein sequence: CASSSLTNTEAFF.

This clone was observed a few times. J is TRBJ2-2 and V is TRBV9; a weak D match, TRBD2 (5 bases). Germline V gives CDR1 SGDLS, CDR2 YYNGEE. CDR3 length: 14 amino acids. V was cut by 3 bases and J by 6 bases, with 12 bases left in between. The CDR3 protein is CASSAESSAGELFF. CDR3 coding DNA: TGTGCCAGCAGCGCCGAAAGTAGCGCCGGGGAGCTGTTTTTT. Full variable domain (rest looked up from reference TRBV9 and TRBJ2-2): DSGVTQTPKHLITATGQRVTLRCSPRSGDLSVYWYQQSLDQGLQFLIQYYNGEERAKGNILERFSAQQFPDLHSELNLSSLELGDSALYFCASSAESSAGELFFGEGSRLTVL.

This chain connects TRBV30 to TRBJ1-6; D unresolved. Trimming took 1 base from V and 3 from J, leaving 7 bases between them. Germline V gene lookup returns CDR1 GTSNPN and CDR2 SVGIG (reference sequence). The CDR3 has 14 residues. CDR3 sequence: CAWSEENYNSPLHF. The CDR3 bases are TGTGCCTGGAGTGAGGAGAACTATAATTCACCCCTCCACTTT.

This clone was seen only a few times. The chain employs TRBV4-1 and TRBJ1-4; no clear D. V was pared by 2 bases and J by 0 bases, with 19 bases between. This CDR3 comprises 19 residues. Germline CDR1 and CDR2: MGHRA and YSYEKL. As DNA, the CDR3 is TGCGCCAGCAGCCAATCTCCGGGGATATACACTGCAACTAATGAAAAACTGTTTTTT. It translates to CASSQSPGIYTATNEKLFF.

There are many counts of this clone. The V call is TRBV2, the J call TRBJ1-3; D is unresolved. The CDR3 runs to 15 residues. Looked up from germline, CDR1 is SNHLY and CDR2 is FYNNEI. V lost 4 bases and J 0 bases, leaving 10 bases between the germline ends. CDR3 nucleotides: TGTGCCAGCAGTGGGAGCCAGCTCTCTGGAAACACCATATATTTT. This encodes CASSGSQLSGNTIYF. The full variable domain, with the rest looked up from reference TRBV2 and TRBJ1-3, is EPEVTQTPSHQVTQMGQEVILRCVPISNHLYFYWYRQILGQKVEFLVSFYNNEISEKSEIFDDQFSVERPDGSNFTLKIRSTKLEDSAMYFCASSGSQLSGNTIYFGEGSWLTVV.